This entry lists 22 T cell receptor beta chains sequenced from one sample in a study of CD8 T cells in Susac syndrome. Random hexamers served to reverse transcribe about 0.45 to 1 ug RNA. TCRdb passed the immunoSEQ multiplex PCR reads through MiXCR, listing each CDR3 protein once. The sample shows some 130,000 distinct CDR3 sequences, 95% of them seen only once. The sample taken for sequencing was CD8+ T cells from PBMCs. The receptors come from a human donor with Susac syndrome.

The chain combines TRBV19 with TRBJ2-1, with 12 bases fitting TRBD2. Germline assignment: CDR1 LNHDA and CDR2 SQIVND (reference sequence). The CDR3 has 14 amino acids. Germline trimming cut 8 bases from V and 5 bases from J; bases unmatched to any gene: 4. As DNA, the CDR3 is TGTGCCAGTGACCTAGCGGGAGGGAACAATGAGCAGTTCTTC. Translating it yields CASDLAGGNNEQFF.

The chain uses TRBV27 and TRBJ2-7; no firm D call. The CDR3 is 12 amino acids. Germline V gene data show CDR1 as MNHEY and CDR2 as SMNVEV (reference sequence). V gave up 5 bases and J gave up 5 bases, with 10 bases separating them. CDR3 sequence reads: CASSEIGDEQYF. CDR3 sequence (DNA): TGTGCCAGCAGTGAGATCGGCGACGAGCAGTACTTC.

This chain connects TRBV14 to TRBJ1-1; TRBD1 is a possible D gene (5 bases). V lost 0 bases and J 3 bases, leaving 14 bases between the germline ends. The CDR3 has 16 amino acids. The V gene's germline CDR1 is SGHDN and CDR2 FVKESK. The CDR3 loop reads CASSQDRGVWDTEAFF. The CDR3, as DNA: TGTGCCAGCAGCCAAGATCGGGGGGTTTGGGACACTGAAGCTTTCTTT.

V and J are TRBV2 and TRBJ1-2; D is undetermined. Germline V CDR1 and CDR2: SNHLY, FYNNEI. The V and J ends lost 0 bases and 4 bases respectively, with 12 bases between them. CDR3 length: 15 residues. The CDR3 region has the DNA TGTGCCAGCAGTGAAGCGGTGGGCCTTAGCTATGGCTACACCTTC. Translated, it gives CASSEAVGLSYGYTF.

This clonotype has just one count. This chain connects TRBV6-2 or TRBV6-3 to TRBJ2-3; 7 bases are shared with TRBD2. Trimming at V came to 0 bases and at J to 2 bases, leaving 11 bases not matched to a gene. Per germline, CDR1 MNHEY and CDR2 SVGEGT. This CDR3 has 18 residues. CDR3 sequence: CASSYSGLRSTYTDTQYF. The CDR3 DNA reads as TGTGCCAGCAGTTACTCGGGACTACGCTCTACTTACACAGATACGCAGTATTTT.

This clonotype appeared once. The chain couples TRBV29-1 to TRBJ2-7, with 9 bases lining up with TRBD2. Germline V gives CDR1 SQVTM, CDR2 ANQGSEA. This CDR3 is built from 13 residues. The V and J ends lost 4 bases and 6 bases, in that order; junction bases with no gene match: 7. The DNA for the CDR3 is TGCAGCGTTGCCGGGACTAGCTTTCGCGAGCAGTACTTC. Its protein product is CSVAGTSFREQYF.

The table lists this clonotype with a count of one. This chain links TRBV19 with TRBJ1-2; D is possibly TRBD1 (6 bases). Between the trimmed V and J ends, which lost 6 bases and 8 bases, there was a span of 16 bases. This CDR3 has 13 residues. Looked up from germline, CDR1 is LNHDA and CDR2 is SQIVND (reference sequence). CDR3 sequence: CASRSGDSGGYTF. DNA of the CDR3: TGTGCCAGTAGATCAGGGGATTCGGGCGGCTACACCTTC. The variable domain in full, completed from reference TRBV19 and TRBJ1-2, reads DGGITQSPKYLFRKEGQNVTLSCEQNLNHDAMYWYRQDPGQGLRLIYYSQIVNDFQKGDIAEGYSVSREKKESFPLTVTSAQKNPTAFYLCASRSGDSGGYTFGSGTRLTVV.

The chain carries TRBV28 and TRBJ1-2; D is unclear. The CDR3 length is 13 residues. The germline V gene has CDR1 MDHEN and CDR2 SYDVKM. Trimming removed 5 bases at V and 0 bases at J, with 7 bases between. CDR3 in amino acids: CASSTMSNYGYTF. The CDR3 bases are TGTGCCAGCAGTACAATGTCTAACTATGGCTACACCTTC.

The rearrangement links TRBV27 to TRBJ2-4, with D perhaps TRBD1 (6 bases). V was pared by 8 bases and J by 3 bases, with 11 bases between. Per germline, CDR1 MNHEY and CDR2 SMNVEV (reference sequence). The CDR3 spans 13 residues. In DNA, the CDR3 is TGTGCCAGCCTAGGGGACAACAAAAACATTCAGTACTTC. As protein: CASLGDNKNIQYF.

V usage is TRBV5-4 and J usage is TRBJ2-1; D call uncertain. CDR3 length equals 11 residues. The V gene lost 4 bases and the J gene lost 8 bases, with 7 bases spanning the gap. CDR1 SGHNT and CDR2 YYREEE come from the germline V gene (reference sequence). Here the CDR3 DNA reads TGTGCCAGCAGCCCCAACGATGAGCAGTTCTTC. It yields the protein CASSPNDEQFF.

CDR3 protein: CASSPPGGYSNQPQHF. CDR3 DNA: TGTGCCAGCAGTCCCCCGGGGGGGTATAGCAATCAGCCCCAGCATTTT. V usage is TRBV12-3 or TRBV12-4 and J usage is TRBJ1-5, with D maybe TRBD1 (5 bases). The ends were cut back, 5 bases at V and 0 bases at J, with 14 bases in the middle. This CDR3 comprises 16 residues.

V usage is TRBV28 and J usage is TRBJ2-3, with D unresolved. Per germline, CDR1 MDHEN and CDR2 SYDVKM. CDR3 length equals 13 residues. The V and J ends lost 10 bases and 4 bases respectively, with 15 bases between them. CDR3 DNA sequence: TGTGCCACCTTCCCGGAGACCCCAGATACGCAGTATTTT. Protein sequence: CATFPETPDTQYF.

The chain carries TRBV6-5 and TRBJ1-2; no definite D call. Germline lookup yields CDR1 MNHEY and CDR2 SVGAGI. The V and J ends lost 5 bases and 0 bases respectively, with 7 bases between them. This CDR3 spans 13 amino acids. CDR3 amino acids: CASSVAANYGYTF. The CDR3 DNA reads as TGTGCCAGCAGTGTCGCAGCTAACTATGGCTACACCTTC.

This rearrangement joins TRBV12-3 or TRBV12-4 to TRBJ1-5; D gene unclear. The length of the CDR3 is 12 residues. V lost 6 bases to trimming and J lost 4 bases, with 7 bases between them. The CDR3 DNA reads as TGTGCCAGCAGCTGGATAAATCAGCCCCAGCATTTT. This gives the protein CASSWINQPQHF.

This clonotype has only one observation. V gene TRBV27 combines with J gene TRBJ2-5, with no clear D. V lost 1 base, J lost 3 bases, and 12 bases lay in between. Germline CDR1 reads MNHEY; CDR2 reads SMNVEV (reference sequence). There are 15 residues in the CDR3. This CDR3 reads CASSLFGFRKETQYF. The CDR3 nucleotides read TGTGCCAGCAGTTTATTCGGTTTCAGAAAAGAGACCCAGTACTTC.

This rearrangement joins TRBV20-1 to TRBJ2-1; a weak D match, TRBD2 (6 bases). V was shortened by 1 base and J by 4 bases, with 17 bases between the two germline ends. This CDR3 is built from 16 residues. Germline V gene lookup returns CDR1 DFQATT and CDR2 SNEGSKA (reference sequence). In nucleotides, the CDR3 is TGCAGTGCTAGAGTCCCCCTAGCGAGTTATTACAATGAGCAGTTCTTC. It yields the protein CSARVPLASYYNEQFF.

The chain has TRBV7-9 and TRBJ2-1; 10 positions agree with TRBD2. This CDR3 contains 13 residues. CDR1 and CDR2 from the germline V gene are SEHNR and FQNEAQ (reference sequence). Trimming removed 7 bases from V and 5 bases from J; junction bases left unmatched: 2. The CDR3 sequence is CASTLAGNNEQFF. In nucleotides, the CDR3 is TGTGCCAGCACACTAGCGGGGAACAATGAGCAGTTCTTC.

The rearrangement joins TRBV5-6 to TRBJ2-4, with a tentative D call TRBD2 (6 bases). Trimming stripped 2 bases from V and 3 bases from J, with 6 bases between. The CDR3 spans 13 residues. CDR1 SGHDT and CDR2 YYEEEE come from the germline V gene. The CDR3 region has the DNA TGTGCCAGCAGCTTCGGGGGCAAAAACATTCAGTACTTC. It codes for CASSFGGKNIQYF.

The rearrangement links TRBV4-1 to TRBJ2-1, with D possibly matching TRBD1 (5 bases). The CDR3 is 13 residues long. Germline V lookup: CDR1 MGHRA, CDR2 YSYEKL. Between the trimmed V and J ends, which lost 1 base and 10 bases, there was a span of 11 bases. CDR3 in DNA: TGCGCCAGCAGCCAAGTAGGGGTGGAGGAGCAGTTCTTC. It specifies CASSQVGVEEQFF.

The gene calls are TRBV6-1 and TRBJ2-1, with D unresolved. This CDR3 has 17 amino acids. The germline V and J ends were trimmed by 1 base and 0 bases, with 13 bases remaining between them. Germline V CDR1 and CDR2: MNHNS, SASEGT. The CDR3 is CASSEGISPFSYNEQFF. CDR3 nucleotide sequence: TGTGCCAGCAGTGAAGGAATCTCACCCTTCTCCTACAATGAGCAGTTCTTC.

The rearrangement links TRBV28 to TRBJ2-3; possibly TRBD1 or TRBD2 for D (6 bases each). The CDR3 spans 12 residues. In germline, CDR1 is MDHEN, CDR2 SYDVKM. Trimming took 7 bases from V and 6 from J, leaving 11 bases between them. Written as DNA, the CDR3 is TGTGCCAGCATGAGGGGGGTTGATACGCAGTATTTT. Protein product: CASMRGVDTQYF.

This chain joins TRBV6-5 and TRBJ2-2, with 9 positions matching TRBD2. Trimming took 0 bases from V and 8 from J; bases not matched to a gene: 7. The V gene's germline CDR1 is MNHEY and CDR2 SVGAGI. The length of the CDR3 is 16 residues. This chain's CDR3 is CASSYSLAGVPGELFF. CDR3 DNA sequence: TGTGCCAGCAGTTACTCTTTAGCGGGAGTACCAGGGGAGCTGTTTTTT.